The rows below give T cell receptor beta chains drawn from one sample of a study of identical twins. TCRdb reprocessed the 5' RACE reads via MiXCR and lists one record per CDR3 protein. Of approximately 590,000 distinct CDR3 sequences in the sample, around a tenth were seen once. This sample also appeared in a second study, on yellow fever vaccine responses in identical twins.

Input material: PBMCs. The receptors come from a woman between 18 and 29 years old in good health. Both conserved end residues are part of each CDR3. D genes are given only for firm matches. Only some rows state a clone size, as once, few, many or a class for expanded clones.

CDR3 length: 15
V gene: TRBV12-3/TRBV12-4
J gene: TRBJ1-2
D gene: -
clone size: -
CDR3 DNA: TGTGCCAGCAGTTACGAGACGGGGGGAGGCTATGGCTACACCTTC
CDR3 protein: CASSYETGGGYGYTF

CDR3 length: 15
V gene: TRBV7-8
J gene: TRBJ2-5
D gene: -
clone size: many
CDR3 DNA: TGTGCCAGCAGCGCCGCGGATCGGGTGGTAGAGACCCAGTACTTC
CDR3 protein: CASSAADRVVETQYF

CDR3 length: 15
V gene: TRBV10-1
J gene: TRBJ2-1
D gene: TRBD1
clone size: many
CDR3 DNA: TGCGCCAGCAGTCCGGACAGGGGGAACCACAATGAGCAGTTCTTC
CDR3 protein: CASSPDRGNHNEQFF

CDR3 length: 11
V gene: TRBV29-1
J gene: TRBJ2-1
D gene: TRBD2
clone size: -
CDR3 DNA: TGCAGCGGGGGACTAGGGAATGAGCAGTTCTTC
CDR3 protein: CSGGLGNEQFF

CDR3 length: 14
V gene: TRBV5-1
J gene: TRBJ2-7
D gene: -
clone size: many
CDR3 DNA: TGCGCCAGCAGCTTCCCAGGGGCTCAATACGAGCAGTACTTC
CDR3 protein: CASSFPGAQYEQYF

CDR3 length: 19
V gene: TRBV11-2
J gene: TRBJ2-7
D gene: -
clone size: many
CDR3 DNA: TGTGCCAGCAGCTCTCTTGGTCAGGGGGGGCCCTCCGGTTCCTACGAGCAGTACTTC
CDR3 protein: CASSSLGQGGPSGSYEQYF

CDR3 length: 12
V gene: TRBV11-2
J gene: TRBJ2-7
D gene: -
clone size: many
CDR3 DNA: TGTGCCAGCAGCTTAGACGACTACGAGCAGTACTTC
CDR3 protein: CASSLDDYEQYF

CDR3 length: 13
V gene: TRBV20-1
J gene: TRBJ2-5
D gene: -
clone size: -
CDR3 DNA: TGCAGTGCACAGACATACGCCAGAGAGACCCAGTACTTC
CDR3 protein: CSAQTYARETQYF

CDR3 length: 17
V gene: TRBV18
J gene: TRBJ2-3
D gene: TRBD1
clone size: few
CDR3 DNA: TGTGCCAGCTCACCCCTCGTGGCAGGGGGCGGCACAGATACGCAGTATTTT
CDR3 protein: CASSPLVAGGGTDTQYF

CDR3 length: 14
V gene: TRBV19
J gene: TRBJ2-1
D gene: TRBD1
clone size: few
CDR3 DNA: TGTGCCAGTAGTGGGACAGGGCCGTACAATGAGCAGTTCTTC
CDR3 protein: CASSGTGPYNEQFF

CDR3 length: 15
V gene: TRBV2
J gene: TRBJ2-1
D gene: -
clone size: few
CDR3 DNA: TGTGCCAGCAGTGAAGGGACAGCCTCCTACAATGAGCAGTTCTTC
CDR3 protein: CASSEGTASYNEQFF

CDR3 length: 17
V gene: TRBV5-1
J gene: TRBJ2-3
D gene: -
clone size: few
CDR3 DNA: TGCGCCAGCAGCTTGGTTGGGTGGGCAGAAAGCACAGATACGCAGTATTTT
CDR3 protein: CASSLVGWAESTDTQYF

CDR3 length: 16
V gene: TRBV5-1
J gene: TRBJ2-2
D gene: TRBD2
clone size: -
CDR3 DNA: TGCGCCAGCAGCCCCCGCGGGGGTACGGACACCGGGGAGCTGTTTTTT
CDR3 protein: CASSPRGGTDTGELFF

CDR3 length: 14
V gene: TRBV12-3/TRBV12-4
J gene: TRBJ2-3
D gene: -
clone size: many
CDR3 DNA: TGTGCCAGCAGTCCACGGATAAGCACAGATACGCAGTATTTT
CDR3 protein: CASSPRISTDTQYF

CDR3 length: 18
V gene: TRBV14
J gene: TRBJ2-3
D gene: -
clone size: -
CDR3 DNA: TGTGCCAGCAGCCAAGAGATATTTTTCGGGGATACGACAGATACGCAGTATTTT
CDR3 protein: CASSQEIFFGDTTDTQYF

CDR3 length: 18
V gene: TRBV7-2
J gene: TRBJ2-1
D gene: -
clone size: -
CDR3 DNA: TGTGCCAGCAGCTTAGCAGGTGGTTTAGGACAGAGGACCAATGAGCAGTTCTTC
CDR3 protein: CASSLAGGLGQRTNEQFF

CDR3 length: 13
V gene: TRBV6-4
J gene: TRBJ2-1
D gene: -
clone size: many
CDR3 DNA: TGTGCCAGCAGTGATAACTCCTACAATGAGCAGTTCTTC
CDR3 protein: CASSDNSYNEQFF

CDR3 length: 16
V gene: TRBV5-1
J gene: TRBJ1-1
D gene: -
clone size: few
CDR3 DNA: TGCGCCAGCAGCCGATGGGTGGGGCAGGGAGGCACTGAAGCTTTCTTT
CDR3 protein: CASSRWVGQGGTEAFF

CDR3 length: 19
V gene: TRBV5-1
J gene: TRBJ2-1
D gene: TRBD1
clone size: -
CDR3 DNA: TGCGCCAGCAATCATCAACCGGGACAGGGGGCTTGGGGTGACAATGAGCAGTTCTTC
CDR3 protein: CASNHQPGQGAWGDNEQFF

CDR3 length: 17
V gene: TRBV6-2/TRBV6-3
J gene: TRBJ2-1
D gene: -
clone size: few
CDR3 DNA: TGTGCCAGCAGTTCTCTAGCTCTAGCTCCCCTCGCCAATGAGCAGTTCTTC
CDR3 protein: CASSSLALAPLANEQFF

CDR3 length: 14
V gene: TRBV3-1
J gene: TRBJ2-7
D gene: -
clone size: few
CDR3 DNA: TGTGCCAGCAGCTTGAGTCGTACATCCTACGAGCAGTACTTC
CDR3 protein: CASSLSRTSYEQYF

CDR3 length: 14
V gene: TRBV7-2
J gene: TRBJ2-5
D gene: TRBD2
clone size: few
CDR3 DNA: TGTGCCAGCAGAGGACTAGCGCCGTGGGAGACCCAGTACTTC
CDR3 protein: CASRGLAPWETQYF

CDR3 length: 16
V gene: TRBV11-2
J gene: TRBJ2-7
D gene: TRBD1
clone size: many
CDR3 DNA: TGTGCCAGCAGCTTATTCCCAGCCGGGGCAGGGGGCGAGCAGTACTTC
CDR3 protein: CASSLFPAGAGGEQYF

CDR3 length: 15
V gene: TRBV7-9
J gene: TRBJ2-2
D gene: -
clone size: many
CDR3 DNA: TGTGCCAGCAGCTTAAGCAGCGGTAACACCGGGGAGCTGTTTTTT
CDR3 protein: CASSLSSGNTGELFF

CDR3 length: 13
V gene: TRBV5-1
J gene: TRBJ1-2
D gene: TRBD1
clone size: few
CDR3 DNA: TGCGCCAGCAGCAGGACAGGGGTCGACGGCTACACCTTC
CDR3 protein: CASSRTGVDGYTF

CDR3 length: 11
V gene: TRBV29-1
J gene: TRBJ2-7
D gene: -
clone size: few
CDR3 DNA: TGCAGCGTGACCACCGGGGTTGAGCAGTACTTC
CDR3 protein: CSVTTGVEQYF

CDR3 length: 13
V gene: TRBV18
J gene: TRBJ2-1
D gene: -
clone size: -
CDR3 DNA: TGTGCCAGCTCACCGAAAAGGGGAGGTGAGCAGTTCTTC
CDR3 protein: CASSPKRGGEQFF

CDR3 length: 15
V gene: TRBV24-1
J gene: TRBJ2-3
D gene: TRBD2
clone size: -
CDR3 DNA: TGTGCCACCAGTGATCCCACTAGCGGGAGTGCTACGCAGTATTTT
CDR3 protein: CATSDPTSGSATQYF

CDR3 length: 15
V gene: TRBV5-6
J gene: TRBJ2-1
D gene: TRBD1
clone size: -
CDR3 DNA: TGTGCCAGCAGCTTTGGACAGGGTGGAGGCAATGAGCAGTTCTTC
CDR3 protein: CASSFGQGGGNEQFF

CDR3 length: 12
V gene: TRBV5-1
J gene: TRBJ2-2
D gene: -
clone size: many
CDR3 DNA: TGCGCCAGCAGCCCATCTGTCGGGGAGCTGTTTTTT
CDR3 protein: CASSPSVGELFF

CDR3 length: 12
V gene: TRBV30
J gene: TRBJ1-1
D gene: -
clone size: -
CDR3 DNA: TGTGCCTGGAGTGAGAGACGCACTGAAGCTTTCTTT
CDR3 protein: CAWSERRTEAFF

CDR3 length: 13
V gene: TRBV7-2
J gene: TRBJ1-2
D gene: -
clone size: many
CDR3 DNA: TGTGCCAGCAGCTTAGGCGCGGCTTCTGGCTACACCTTC
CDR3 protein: CASSLGAASGYTF

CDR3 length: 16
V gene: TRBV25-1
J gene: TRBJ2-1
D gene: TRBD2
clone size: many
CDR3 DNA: TGTGCCAGCAGTGACCGGGGGACTAGCGGGAGAAATGAGCAGTTCTTC
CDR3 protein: CASSDRGTSGRNEQFF

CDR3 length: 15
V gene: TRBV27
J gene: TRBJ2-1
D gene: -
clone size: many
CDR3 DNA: TGTGCCAGCAGTTTATTACCATTGGGCTACAATGAGCAGTTCTTC
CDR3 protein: CASSLLPLGYNEQFF

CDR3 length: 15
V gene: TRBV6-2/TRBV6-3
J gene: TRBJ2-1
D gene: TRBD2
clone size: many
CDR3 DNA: TGTGCCAGCAGTCAAAGCGGGACCGGATACAATGAGCAGTTCTTC
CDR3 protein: CASSQSGTGYNEQFF

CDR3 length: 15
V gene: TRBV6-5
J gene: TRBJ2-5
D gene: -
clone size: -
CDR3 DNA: TGTGCCAGCAGTTATATTACAGGGGGGGGAGAGACCCAGTACTTC
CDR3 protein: CASSYITGGGETQYF

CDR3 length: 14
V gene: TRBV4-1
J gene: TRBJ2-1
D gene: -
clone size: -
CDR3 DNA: TGCGCCAGCAGCCAAGTCGCCCTATACAATGAGCAGTTCTTC
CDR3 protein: CASSQVALYNEQFF

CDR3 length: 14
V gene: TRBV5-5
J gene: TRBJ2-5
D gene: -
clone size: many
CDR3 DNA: TGTGCCAGCAGCCCCGGACCCCCCCAAGAGACCCAGTACTTC
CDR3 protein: CASSPGPPQETQYF

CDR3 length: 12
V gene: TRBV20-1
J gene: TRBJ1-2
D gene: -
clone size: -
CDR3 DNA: TGCAGTGCTAGAGATCAGGGCTCCGGCTACACCTTC
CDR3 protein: CSARDQGSGYTF

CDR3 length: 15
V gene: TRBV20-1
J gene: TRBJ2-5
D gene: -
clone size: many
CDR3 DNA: TGCAGTGCTAGAATCCCGCTCCGGGAAAAAGAGACCCAGTACTTC
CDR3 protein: CSARIPLREKETQYF

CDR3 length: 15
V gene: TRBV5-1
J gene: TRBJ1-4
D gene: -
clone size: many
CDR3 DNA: TGCGCCAGCAGCTTGGATGGGGGAACTAATGAAAAACTGTTTTTT
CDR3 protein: CASSLDGGTNEKLFF

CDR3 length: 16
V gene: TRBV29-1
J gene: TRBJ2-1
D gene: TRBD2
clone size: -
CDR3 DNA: TGCAGCGTTTTGTTCCGGGGTAGCGGGAGTATTAATGAGCAGTTCTTC
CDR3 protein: CSVLFRGSGSINEQFF

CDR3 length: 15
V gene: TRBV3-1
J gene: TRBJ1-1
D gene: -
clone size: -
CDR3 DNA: TGTGCCAGCAGCCATGTGGGGCGAGGAGGCGCTGAAGCTTTCTTT
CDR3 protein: CASSHVGRGGAEAFF

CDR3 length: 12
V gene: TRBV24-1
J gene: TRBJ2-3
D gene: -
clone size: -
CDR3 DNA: TGTGCCACCACGGGTCGCACAGATACGCAGTATTTT
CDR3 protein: CATTGRTDTQYF

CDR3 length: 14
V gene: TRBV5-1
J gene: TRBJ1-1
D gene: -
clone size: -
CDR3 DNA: TGCGCCAGCAGCTTAAACACGCAGAACACTGAAGCTTTCTTT
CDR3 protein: CASSLNTQNTEAFF

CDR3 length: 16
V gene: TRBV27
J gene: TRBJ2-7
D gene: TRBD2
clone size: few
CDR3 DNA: TGTGCCAGCAGTTTAAGCCTTTCTAGCGGGGCCTACGAGCAGTACTTC
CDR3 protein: CASSLSLSSGAYEQYF

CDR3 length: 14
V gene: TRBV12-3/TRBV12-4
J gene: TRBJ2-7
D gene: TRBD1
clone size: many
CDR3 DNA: TGTGCCAGCAGCCAAGGGACAGGGGCCTACGAGCAGTACTTC
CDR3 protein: CASSQGTGAYEQYF

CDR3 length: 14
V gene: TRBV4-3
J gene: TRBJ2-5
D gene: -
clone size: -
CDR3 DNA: TGCGCCAGCAGCCAAGCCCAATTGCGGGAGACCCAGTACTTC
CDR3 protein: CASSQAQLRETQYF

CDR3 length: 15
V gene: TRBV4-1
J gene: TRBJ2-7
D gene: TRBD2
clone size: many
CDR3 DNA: TGCGCCAGCAGCCTAGAACTAGCGGGAGCATACGAGCAGTACTTC
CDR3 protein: CASSLELAGAYEQYF

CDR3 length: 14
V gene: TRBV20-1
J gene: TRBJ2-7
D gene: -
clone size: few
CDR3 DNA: TGCAGTGCTAGGGATTTCAGGGCAAATTACGAGCAGTACTTC
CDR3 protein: CSARDFRANYEQYF

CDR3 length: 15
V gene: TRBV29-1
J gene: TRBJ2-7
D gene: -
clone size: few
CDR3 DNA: TGCAGCGTTGAACTAGGCAACAGGGAGGACTACGAGCAGTACTTC
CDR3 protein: CSVELGNREDYEQYF